One sample yielded the 18 T cell receptor beta chains listed below, sequenced in a study of blood T cell repertoires in COVID-19. Sequenced by immunoSEQ multiplex PCR; TCRdb stores in-frame clones only, minus some. The sample shows tens of thousands of clones, around 88% of them seen only once. Input material: peripheral blood. These receptors were obtained from an elderly woman with acute or convalescent COVID-19.

This clone was seen once. V and J are TRBV7-9 and TRBJ2-3; TRBD1 or TRBD2 may be the D gene (7 bases each). The V gene lost 5 bases and the J gene lost 6 bases, with 12 bases spanning the gap. Germline V CDR1 and CDR2: SEHNR, FQNEAQ (reference sequence). CDR3 length: 13 amino acids. The CDR3 nucleotides read TGTGCCAGCAGCAGGGAGGGGGCTGATACGCAGTATTTT. This sequence encodes CASSREGADTQYF.

The chain combines TRBV3-1 (or the pseudogene TRBV3-2) with TRBJ1-2; 8 bases agree with TRBD1. The CDR3 spans 14 residues. V shed 5 bases and J 4 bases; nucleotides not matched to a gene: 6. Germline V lookup: CDR1 LGHDT, CDR2 YNNKEL (reference sequence). The CDR3 DNA is TGTGCCAGCAGCGGACAGGGAAGGGGCTATGGCTACACCTTC. It specifies CASSGQGRGYGYTF.

This rearrangement joins TRBV2 to TRBJ1-6; D call uncertain. V dropped 6 bases and J dropped 7 bases, with 13 bases sitting between them. Germline CDR1 is SNHLY and CDR2 is FYNNEI. This CDR3 region has 14 residues. The CDR3 DNA is TGTGCCAGCAGCGACGAGGGTGGAAATTCACCCCTCCACTTT. Its translation is CASSDEGGNSPLHF.

V and J are TRBV30 and TRBJ2-7, with 9 positions matching TRBD2. The CDR3 is made up of 14 amino acids. Germline CDR1 and CDR2: GTSNPN and SVGIG (reference sequence). V dropped 4 bases and J dropped 4; count of bases not matched to a gene: 8. The CDR3 DNA reads TGTGCCTGGAAGGGTAAGCGGGGGGTGTACGAGCAGTACTTC. Its protein is CAWKGKRGVYEQYF.

This clone was seen a handful of times. This sequence joins TRBV11-1 and TRBJ2-3; maybe TRBD2 (7 bases). The V gene lost 5 bases and the J gene lost 3 bases, with 18 bases spanning the gap. Germline loops: CDR1 SGHAT, CDR2 FQDESV (reference sequence). CDR3 size: 16 residues. The CDR3 DNA is TGTGCCAGCAGCAAAAAGGGGGGGATACGGACAGATACGCAGTATTTT. Its protein is CASSKKGGIRTDTQYF.

The chain joins TRBV3-1 (or the pseudogene TRBV3-2) to TRBJ2-5; no clear D gene. The V and J ends lost 0 bases and 4 bases respectively, with 12 bases between them. The CDR3 is made up of 15 amino acids. The germline gives CDR1 LGHDT, CDR2 YNNKEL (reference sequence). CDR3 loop: CASSQDENLLETQYF. The CDR3 bases are TGTGCCAGCAGCCAAGATGAGAACTTATTAGAGACCCAGTACTTC.

This rearrangement joins TRBV5-1 to TRBJ2-7; 7 bases match TRBD1. Germline lookup yields CDR1 SGHRS and CDR2 YFSETQ. The V gene end was trimmed by 4 bases and the J gene end by 4 bases; junction bases not matched to a gene: 5. This CDR3 comprises 13 residues. CDR3 in amino acids: CASSKRTGYEQYF. DNA of the CDR3: TGCGCCAGCAGCAAAAGGACAGGATACGAGCAGTACTTC.

This chain links TRBV6-5 with TRBJ1-2; 9 bases agree with TRBD1. This CDR3 region has 14 residues. The V gene end was trimmed by 2 bases and the J gene end by 8 bases; junction bases not matched to a gene: 6. In germline, CDR1 is MNHEY, CDR2 SVGAGI. The CDR3: CASSYAQGAQGYTF. CDR3 nucleotide sequence: TGTGCCAGCAGTTACGCACAGGGGGCTCAGGGCTACACCTTC.

CDR3: CSVVRGTEAFF. Here the CDR3 DNA reads TGCAGCGTTGTCCGGGGGACTGAAGCTTTCTTT. The chain combines TRBV29-1 with TRBJ1-1; D might be TRBD1 (5 bases). This CDR3 is 11 amino acids long. Trimming shortened V by 4 bases and J by 5 bases, and 8 bases separated the two germline ends. The germline V gene encodes CDR1 SQVTM and CDR2 ANQGSEA.

The J gene is TRBJ1-1, the V gene TRBV19, with D maybe TRBD1 (5 bases). Germline CDR1 reads LNHDA; CDR2 reads SQIVND (reference sequence). This CDR3 contains 13 residues. Between the trimmed V and J ends, which lost 3 bases and 6 bases, there was a span of 11 bases. CDR3 in DNA: TGTGCCAGTAGTATGGGCAGGGAGGCTGAAGCTTTCTTT. Amino acid sequence: CASSMGREAEAFF.

The V gene is TRBV6-5, the J gene TRBJ2-5, with 12 bases matching TRBD2. With V trimmed by 6 bases and J by 2 bases, 4 bases remained unmatched. Germline V lookup: CDR1 MNHEY, CDR2 SVGAGI. CDR3 length: 15 amino acids. CDR3 DNA: TGTGCCAGCAGCATGACTAGCGGGGGACAAGAGACCCAGTACTTC. As protein: CASSMTSGGQETQYF.

V usage is TRBV11-3 and J usage is TRBJ1-5; 9 bases align to TRBD1. Germline CDR1 is SGHNT and CDR2 is YENEEA. V shed 2 bases and J 6 bases; nucleotides not matched to a gene: 14. The CDR3 covers 18 residues. This chain's CDR3 is CASSLPQGQGTLGQPQHF. Written as DNA, the CDR3 is TGTGCCAGCAGCTTACCCCAAGGACAGGGGACCCTCGGTCAGCCCCAGCATTTT.

V is TRBV5-5 and J is TRBJ1-2; D gene uncertain. CDR3 length equals 15 residues. V lost 0 bases and J lost 5, with 14 bases in between. Germline CDR1 reads SGHKS; CDR2 reads YYEKEE (reference sequence). The CDR3 spells CASSLGVEGLYGYTF. For the CDR3, the DNA is TGTGCCAGCAGCTTGGGGGTGGAGGGTTTGTATGGCTACACCTTC.

The chain links TRBV12-3 or TRBV12-4 to TRBJ1-2, with 7 positions matching TRBD1. Trimming took 5 bases from V and 8 from J; bases not matched to a gene: 8. The CDR3 consists of 13 residues. The chain's CDR3 is CASSDTGAAGYTF. The DNA of the CDR3 is TGTGCCAGCAGTGATACAGGGGCGGCCGGCTACACCTTC.

V gene TRBV19 combines with J gene TRBJ2-2, with no clear D. V lost 0 bases and J lost 4, with 6 bases in between. This CDR3 has 14 residues. CDR1 LNHDA and CDR2 SQIVND come from the germline V gene (reference sequence). The CDR3 DNA is TGTGCCAGTAGTATAGAGACAAGCACCGGGGAGCTGTTTTTT. It specifies CASSIETSTGELFF.

This clone was recorded a few times. The chain is built from TRBV5-1 and TRBJ1-6; the D gene is possibly TRBD1 (5 bases). CDR3 length: 16 amino acids. The germline V and J ends were trimmed by 4 bases and 11 bases, with 22 bases remaining between them. Per the germline V gene, CDR1 is SGHRS and CDR2 is YFSETQ. The CDR3 sequence: CASSPIDRALEPPLHF. CDR3 bases: TGCGCCAGCAGCCCTATCGACAGAGCGCTAGAACCACCCCTCCACTTT.

A remark on this clone: The same CDR3 also results from other DNA sequences found in this sample. The chain joins TRBV29-1 to TRBJ2-1; no clear D gene. The V gene lost 7 bases and the J gene lost 3 bases, with 16 bases spanning the gap. Germline CDR1 and CDR2: SQVTM and ANQGSEA. This CDR3 contains 14 residues. In DNA form, the CDR3 reads TGCAGCGCCAGACTGGTACTACTCTACAATGAGCAGTTCTTC. Translation gives CSARLVLLYNEQFF.

The chain combines TRBV6-6 with TRBJ1-4; 7 bases map to TRBD1. Germline V gene lookup returns CDR1 MNHNY and CDR2 SVGAGI (reference sequence). Trimming removed 8 bases from V and 7 bases from J; junction bases left unmatched: 10. CDR3 size: 14 residues. This CDR3 reads CASSYRGSSEKLFF. In DNA form, the CDR3 reads TGTGCCAGCTCATACAGGGGTAGCTCTGAAAAACTGTTTTTT.